The present T cell receptor (beta chain) was sequenced within a study of shared clonotypes between healthy human individuals. Findings and limits, study-wide: Blood was the only sampled material, and tissue repertoires likely differ. Rarefaction revealed incomplete sorted-subset sequencing despite large depth.

Produced via immunoSEQ multiplex PCR; TCRdb's table is partial and in-frame only. The table lists about 2.1 million clones, 85% to 95% of them singletons. Terminally differentiated effector memory CD45RA+ cells were excluded from the naive CD8 cells, which were CD45RO-negative and positively selected for CCR7. About this clone itself: Its matching antigen is unknown. The sample holds other DNA sequences that translate to the same CDR3.

Germline values: CDR1 MNHEY, CDR2 SMNVEV (reference sequence). V lost 6 bases and J lost 4; bases outside the gene matches: 2. The CDR3 loop spans 15 amino acids. The source is a man younger than 35 in good health. Some clones in this sample may be carry-over from other donors' samples. The J gene is TRBJ2-1, the V gene TRBV27, with 14 bases matching TRBD2. Sequenced sample: naive CD8+ T cells from PBMCs. The CDR3 here is CASRRLAGGYNEQFF. CDR3 bases: TGTGCCAGCAGAAGACTAGCGGGAGGGTACAATGAGCAGTTCTTC.